This entry features one TCR beta chain sequence. Germline V CDR1 and CDR2: LNHDA, SQIVND (reference sequence). V gave up 10 bases and J gave up 3 bases, with 16 bases separating them. The CDR3 is made up of 13 amino acids. As originally analysed: Amplified reference gene primers provided the basis for estimating nucleated cell counts. TCRdb keeps only in-frame clones here, not all; method: immunoSEQ multiplex PCR. V and J calls and clone size are given by that table; D and trimming were obtained from the DNA. The data hold roughly 180,000 clones, with 60% to 85% observed a single time. This sample stems from a study of blood T cell repertoires in COVID-19. Across the whole study: Collection of acute and convalescent COVID-19 samples took place in the United States, Italy and Spain. PBMCs, B-cell-depleted T cells, or T cells provided the cDNA or gDNA that made up the material.

The chain employs TRBV19 and TRBJ2-7; D ambiguous. Input material: peripheral blood. This receptor was identified in a woman between 50 and 59 years old with active or convalescent COVID-19. The chain's CDR3 is CATSRVVGYEQYF. The CDR3 nucleotides read TGTGCCACCTCCCGGGTGGTTGGCTACGAGCAGTACTTC.